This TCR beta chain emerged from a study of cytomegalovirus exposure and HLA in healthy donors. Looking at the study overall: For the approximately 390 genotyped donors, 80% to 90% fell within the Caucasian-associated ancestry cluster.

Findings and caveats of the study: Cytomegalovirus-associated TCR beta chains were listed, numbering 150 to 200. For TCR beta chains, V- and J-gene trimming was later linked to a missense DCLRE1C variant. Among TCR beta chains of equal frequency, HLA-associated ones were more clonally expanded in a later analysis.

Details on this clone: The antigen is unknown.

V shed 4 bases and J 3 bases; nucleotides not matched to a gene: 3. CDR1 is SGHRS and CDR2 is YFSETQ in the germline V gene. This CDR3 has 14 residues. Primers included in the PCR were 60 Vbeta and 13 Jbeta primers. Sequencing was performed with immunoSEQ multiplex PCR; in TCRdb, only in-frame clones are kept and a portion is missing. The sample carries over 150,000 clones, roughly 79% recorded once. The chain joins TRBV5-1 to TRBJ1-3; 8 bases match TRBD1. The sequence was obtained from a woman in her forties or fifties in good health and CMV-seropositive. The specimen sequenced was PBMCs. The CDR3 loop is CASSPGGDGNTIYF. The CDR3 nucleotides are TGCGCCAGCAGCCCAGGGGGCGATGGAAACACCATATATTTT.